The 17 T cell receptor beta chains given below trace back to one sample, sequenced in a study of cytomegalovirus exposure and HLA in healthy donors (dated by TCRdb to about 2017). Library method: the immunoSEQ multiplex PCR assay. A mixture of 60 forward primers for TCR Vbeta segments and 13 reverse primers for TCR Jbeta segments was used in the multiplex PCR. The immuneACCESS repertoire file appears here via TCRdb, limited to in-frame rearrangements. These files lack a portion of the clones; in checked studies, under half of the deficit traces to unresolved V genes, and the cause of the others is not known. The record for this sample contains 150,000 to 200,000 clones. About 0.79% of the sample is taken by the ten largest. Specimen: PBMCs. Source of these receptors: a woman between 18 and 30 years old in good health and CMV-seropositive.

The V and J genes are TRBV30 and TRBJ1-4; TRBD1 matches 8 bases. The CDR3 consists of 17 residues. Trimming at V came to 0 bases and at J to 1 base, leaving 7 bases not matched to a gene. Germline V gene lookup returns CDR1 GTSNPN and CDR2 SVGIG (reference sequence). The CDR3: CAWSVPGRGQTNEKLFF. The CDR3 DNA is TGTGCCTGGAGTGTACCGGGCAGGGGGCAAACTAATGAAAAACTGTTTTTT.

The CDR3 loop is CASSFYGSDGYTF. The CDR3 region has the DNA TGTGCCAGCAGCTTTTATGGGAGCGATGGCTACACCTTC. The chain is built from TRBV7-8 and TRBJ1-2, with no clear D. With 3 bases removed from V and 6 bases from J, the gap between germline ends came to 11 bases. The V gene's germline CDR1 is SGHVS and CDR2 FQNEAQ. The CDR3 length is 13 residues.

The chain carries TRBV7-9 and TRBJ2-5; 12 bases map to TRBD2. The germline V gene has CDR1 SEHNR and CDR2 FQNEAQ (reference sequence). The CDR3 loop spans 18 amino acids. Unmatched junction bases numbered 15, after V lost 5 bases and J lost 5 bases. The DNA of the CDR3 is TGTGCCAGCAGCCCTCTCCTAGCGGGGGGGCCGTTGGGGGAGACCCAGTACTTC. Amino acid sequence: CASSPLLAGGPLGETQYF.

The V and J genes are TRBV6-6 and TRBJ1-1, with a weak D call TRBD1 (6 bases). Germline CDR1 MNHNY, CDR2 SVGAGI (reference sequence). The CDR3 loop spans 13 amino acids. V was pared by 6 bases and J by 3 bases, with 11 bases between. Here the CDR3 reads CASSNHRDTEAFF. DNA of the CDR3: TGTGCCAGCAGCAACCACAGGGACACTGAAGCTTTCTTT.

The chain uses TRBV4-1 and TRBJ2-7; 14 bases are a match to TRBD2. J lost 1 base, V lost 0 bases, and 5 bases had no gene match. The CDR3 spans 18 residues. In germline, CDR1 is MGHRA, CDR2 YSYEKL. The CDR3 loop reads CASSQDRGTSGSSYEQYF. As DNA, the CDR3 is TGCGCCAGCAGCCAAGATAGGGGGACTAGCGGGAGTTCCTACGAGCAGTACTTC.

The chain is built from TRBV2 and TRBJ1-2, with a weak D call TRBD1 (6 bases). Per the germline V gene, CDR1 is SNHLY and CDR2 is FYNNEI. The V gene lost 7 bases and the J gene lost 1 base, with 13 bases spanning the gap. CDR3 size: 14 residues. In DNA form, the CDR3 reads TGTGCCAGCAACCCGGACAGAAATAACTATGGCTACACCTTC. This sequence encodes CASNPDRNNYGYTF.

The chain is built from TRBV9 and TRBJ1-6; D is uncertain. Germline loops: CDR1 SGDLS, CDR2 YYNGEE. This CDR3 contains 14 residues. Deletions cut 0 bases from V and 5 bases from J, with 6 bases between. CDR3 loop: CASSVGGNNSPLHF. The CDR3 region has the DNA TGTGCCAGCAGCGTAGGAGGGAATAATTCACCCCTCCACTTT.

This CDR3 reads CASSRSGSYEQYF. DNA of the CDR3: TGTGCCAGCAGCCGGAGCGGATCCTACGAGCAGTACTTC. This chain connects TRBV7-9 to TRBJ2-7, with D perhaps matching TRBD2 (5 bases). This CDR3 is built from 13 residues. V dropped 5 bases and J dropped 1 base, with 9 bases sitting between them. Germline CDR1 SEHNR, CDR2 FQNEAQ (reference sequence).

The V gene is TRBV4-1, the J gene TRBJ1-1, with D perhaps TRBD1 (5 bases). Germline V CDR1 and CDR2: MGHRA, YSYEKL. V lost 4 bases to trimming and J lost 4 bases, with 16 bases between them. The CDR3 covers 15 residues. CDR3 sequence: CASSPLPRGGTEAFF. DNA for the CDR3: TGCGCCAGCAGCCCCCTGCCCCGGGGGGGCACTGAAGCTTTCTTT.

The J gene is TRBJ1-4, the V gene TRBV18; D not certain. The CDR3 consists of 12 residues. Trimming pared 3 bases from V and 8 bases from J, leaving 7 bases between. Germline CDR1 KGHSH, CDR2 LQKENI. The CDR3 coding sequence is TGTGCCAGCTCACCCGCGGGCGAAAAACTGTTTTTT. Translation: CASSPAGEKLFF. The full variable domain, in which reference TRBV18 and TRBJ1-4 provide the parts outside the CDR3, is NAGVMQNPRHLVRRRGQEARLRCSPMKGHSHVYWYRQLPEEGLKFMVYLQKENIIDESGMPKERFSAEFPKEGPSILRIQQVVRGDSAAYFCASSPAGEKLFFGSGTQLSVL.

This sequence joins TRBV5-4 and TRBJ2-1, with 7 bases matching TRBD1. This CDR3 region has 17 residues. Germline V gene sequence: CDR1 SGHNT, CDR2 YYREEE (reference sequence). V was clipped by 6 bases and J by 1 base; unmatched bases: 13. CDR3 sequence: CASNAYVTGRSYNEQFF. In nucleotides, the CDR3 is TGTGCCAGCAACGCTTACGTGACAGGGAGATCCTACAATGAGCAGTTCTTC.

The rearrangement joins TRBV5-1 to TRBJ2-7; 11 bases align to TRBD2. V lost 1 base and J lost 2; bases outside the gene matches: 8. Germline values: CDR1 SGHRS, CDR2 YFSETQ. The CDR3 loop spans 17 amino acids. This CDR3 is CASSLPSGRPFTYEQYF. The CDR3 coding sequence is TGCGCCAGCAGCTTGCCTAGCGGGAGGCCCTTCACCTACGAGCAGTACTTC.

The V gene is TRBV7-2, the J gene TRBJ2-1; 11 nucleotides align to TRBD1. Germline CDR1 is SGHTA and CDR2 is FQGNSA. The CDR3 extends over 15 amino acids. Trimming cost V 1 base and J 6 bases; bases outside gene matches: 2. As DNA, the CDR3 is TGTGCCAGCAGCTTAGAGGGGACAGGGGGCAATGAGCAGTTCTTC. Its protein product is CASSLEGTGGNEQFF.

The J gene is TRBJ2-5, the V gene TRBV30, with TRBD1 matching 9 bases. The CDR3 length is 15 residues. CDR1 is GTSNPN and CDR2 is SVGIG in the germline V gene (reference sequence). V lost 2 bases, J lost 4 bases, and 8 bases stayed unmatched. The CDR3 is CAWSPPGTGSETQYF. The CDR3 DNA follows: TGTGCCTGGAGTCCACCCGGGACAGGGTCAGAGACCCAGTACTTC.

The chain couples TRBV2 to TRBJ1-6; D possibly corresponds to TRBD1 (6 bases). CDR1 is SNHLY and CDR2 is FYNNEI in the germline V gene. Trimming cost V 4 bases and J 9 bases, with 13 bases left between them. The CDR3 covers 14 residues. The CDR3 loop reads CASSVQGTVSPLHF. The CDR3 DNA sequence: TGTGCCAGCAGTGTACAGGGTACGGTTTCACCCCTCCACTTT.

About this clone: Within the sample, other DNA sequences also encode this same CDR3. This rearrangement joins TRBV15 to TRBJ2-7; 10 bases are a match to TRBD2. The CDR3 consists of 15 residues. V was clipped by 3 bases and J by 1 base; unmatched bases: 3. Germline CDR1 is LNHNV and CDR2 is YYDKDF (reference sequence). The CDR3, as DNA: TGTGCCACCAGCAGCATAGCGGGAGGATCCTACGAGCAGTACTTC. Its protein product is CATSSIAGGSYEQYF.

The rearrangement uses TRBV2 and TRBJ2-7; D possibly corresponds to TRBD2 (5 bases). The germline V gene encodes CDR1 SNHLY and CDR2 FYNNEI. The CDR3 is made up of 15 amino acids. Trimming left V 7 bases short and J 0 bases short, with 16 bases between. CDR3 region: CASKRSGPASYEQYF. The DNA for the CDR3 is TGTGCCAGCAAGAGGAGCGGCCCAGCCTCCTACGAGCAGTACTTC. The full variable domain, rest sourced from reference TRBV2 and TRBJ2-7, is EPEVTQTPSHQVTQMGQEVILRCVPISNHLYFYWYRQILGQKVEFLVSFYNNEISEKSEIFDDQFSVERPDGSNFTLKIRSTKLEDSAMYFCASKRSGPASYEQYFGPGTRLTVT.